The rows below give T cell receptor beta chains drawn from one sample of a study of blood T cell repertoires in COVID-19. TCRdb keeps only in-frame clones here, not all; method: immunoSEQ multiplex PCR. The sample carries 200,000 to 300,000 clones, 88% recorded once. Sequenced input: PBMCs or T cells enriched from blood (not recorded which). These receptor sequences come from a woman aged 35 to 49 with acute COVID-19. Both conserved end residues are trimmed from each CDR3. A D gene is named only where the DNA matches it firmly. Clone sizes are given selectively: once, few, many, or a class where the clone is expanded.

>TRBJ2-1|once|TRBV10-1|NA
ASTNPGLPQF
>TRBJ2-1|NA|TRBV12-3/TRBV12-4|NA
ASSLAGGPGF
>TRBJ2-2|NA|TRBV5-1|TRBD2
ASNSGSTGELF
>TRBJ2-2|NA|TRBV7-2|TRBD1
ASSLAPRQQGGSRTGELF
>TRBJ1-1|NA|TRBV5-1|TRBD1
ASSSLGQGGTEAF
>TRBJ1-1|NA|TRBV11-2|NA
ASSLNTEAF
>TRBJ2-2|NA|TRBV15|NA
ATSRAPNTGELF
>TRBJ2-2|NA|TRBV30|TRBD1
AWRGGQGHTGELF
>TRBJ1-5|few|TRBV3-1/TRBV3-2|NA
ASSQGSRGNSNQPQH
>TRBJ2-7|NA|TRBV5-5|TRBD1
ASSFDRGSHYEQY
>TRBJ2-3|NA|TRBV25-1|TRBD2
ASSPGGDTQY
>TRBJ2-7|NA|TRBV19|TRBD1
ASSSPGQGSYEQY
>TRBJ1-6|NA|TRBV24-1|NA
ATSDGPSPLH
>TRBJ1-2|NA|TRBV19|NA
ASSMTLGGLDEERGYT
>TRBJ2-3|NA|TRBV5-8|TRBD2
ASSLPLAGLRDTQY
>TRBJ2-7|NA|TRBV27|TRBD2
ASRLAGNSYEQY
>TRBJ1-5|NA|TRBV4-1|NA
ASSKNQGSNQPQH
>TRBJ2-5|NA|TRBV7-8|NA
ASIQETQY
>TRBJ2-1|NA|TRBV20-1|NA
SASPFRDNEQF
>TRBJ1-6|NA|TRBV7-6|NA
ASSLAISTARNSPLH
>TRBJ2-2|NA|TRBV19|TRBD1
ASSTPGQGAPTGELF
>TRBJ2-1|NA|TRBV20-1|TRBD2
SASAIAGGQYNEQF
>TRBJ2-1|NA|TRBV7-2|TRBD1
ASSSYRGLYNEQF
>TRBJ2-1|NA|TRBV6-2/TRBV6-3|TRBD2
ASIPTSGTSYNEQF
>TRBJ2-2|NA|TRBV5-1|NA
ASSLGQGTLNTGELF
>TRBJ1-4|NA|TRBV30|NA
AWRRDKYGEKLF
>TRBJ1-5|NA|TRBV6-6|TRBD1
ASMRAGGDQPQH
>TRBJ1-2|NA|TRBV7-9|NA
ASSPGVYYGYT
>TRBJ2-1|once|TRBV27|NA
ASSSSTSGSRWQF
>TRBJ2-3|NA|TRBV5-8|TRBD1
ASSQGERATDTQY